This T cell receptor beta chain is from a study of Graves' ophthalmopathy and Graves' hyperthyroidism. Regarding the study as a whole: A roughly 83% specificity and 87.88% sensitivity were achieved by a 13-signature model that separated ophthalmopathy from stable hyperthyroidism. In blood appeared most of the expanded thyroid clonotypes whose frequency exceeded 0.001. Ophthalmopathy progression predictions by the model showed around 72% specificity and about 70% sensitivity.

This clonotype was counted many times. What it recognizes is unknown. RNA transcripts yielded amplified TCR beta CDR3 regions. An initial RT-PCR round employing HTBI primers preceded a second-round multiplex PCR. Using its own MiXCR run on the multiplex PCR reads, TCRdb lists one record per CDR3 protein. In the table there are about 150,000 distinct CDR3 sequences, less than 45% of which are singletons. The CDR3 extends over 14 amino acids. The V gene lost 3 bases and the J gene lost 4 bases, with 12 bases spanning the gap. Clinical symptoms, serum thyroxine, TRAb, thyroid ultrasound and orbital computed tomography were relied on for diagnosis.

The chain links TRBV12-3 or TRBV12-4 to TRBJ1-1; a weak D match, TRBD1 (5 bases). Material: peripheral blood. This TCR derives from a woman in her forties with Graves' ophthalmopathy. In DNA form, the CDR3 reads TGTGCCAGCAGTTTTGGGGGGGAGGGCACTGAAGCTTTCTTT. Protein sequence: CASSFGGEGTEAFF.